These T cell receptor beta chains were read from a single sample in a study of blood T cell repertoires in COVID-19. Assay used: immunoSEQ multiplex PCR; TCRdb lists only in-frame clones, some missing. The sample holds about 200,000 clones, around 92% seen once. The sequenced sample consisted of PBMCs or T cells enriched from blood (not recorded which). The receptor set was obtained from a woman younger than 30 who had recovered from COVID-19. CDR3s include the opening cysteine and the closing phenylalanine or tryptophan. Each record gives: V gene, D gene, J gene, clone size, CDR3 DNA, CDR3 protein. A D gene is named only where the DNA matches it firmly. Not every row has a clone size; where given, it reads once, few, many or a size class.

>TRBV14|TRBD1|TRBJ1-6|-
TGTGCCAGCAGTAACAGGGGAGGTTTTTCACCCCTCCACTTT
CASSNRGGFSPLHF
>TRBV15|-|TRBJ1-2|-
TGTGCCACCAGCAGACAGGGCCACTATGGCTACACCTTC
CATSRQGHYGYTF
>TRBV6-5|-|TRBJ1-2|-
TGTGCCAGCAGTTTTGACAGACCAAGTTTAGGCTATGGCTACACCTTC
CASSFDRPSLGYGYTF
>TRBV6-5|TRBD1|TRBJ2-7|-
TGTGCCAGCAGAAGGGGACAGGGTCCCTACGAGCAGTACTTC
CASRRGQGPYEQYF
>TRBV30|-|TRBJ1-1|-
TGTGCCTGGACTCTAATGAACACTGAAGCTTTCTTT
CAWTLMNTEAFF
>TRBV5-1|-|TRBJ1-2|-
TGCGCCAGCAGCTTGGCCGTTTCAGGTGGTGGCTACACCTTC
CASSLAVSGGGYTF
>TRBV28|TRBD2|TRBJ2-1|-
TGTGCCAGCAGTCTCCTAGCGGGGGGGCAGTACAATGAGCAGTTCTTC
CASSLLAGGQYNEQFF
>TRBV18|-|TRBJ1-1|-
TGTGCCAGCTCACCGATAGACACCTTACTGAACACTGAAGCTTTCTTT
CASSPIDTLLNTEAFF
>TRBV5-1|-|TRBJ1-1|-
TGCGCCAGCAGCTTGGGACGGGCCCGGGGGGACACTGAAGCTTTCTTT
CASSLGRARGDTEAFF
>TRBV6-1|-|TRBJ2-1|few
TGTGCCAGCAGTGAGATCCAGGGGCGATACAATGAGCAGTTCTTC
CASSEIQGRYNEQFF
>TRBV7-6|TRBD1|TRBJ1-4|-
TGTGCCAGCAGCAACAGGGGGCAGACTAATGAAAAACTGTTTTTT
CASSNRGQTNEKLFF
>TRBV12-3/TRBV12-4|-|TRBJ1-6|-
TGTGCCAGCGGTGGACAGTATAATTCACCCCTCCACTTT
CASGGQYNSPLHF
>TRBV6-5|TRBD1|TRBJ1-1|-
TGTGCCAGCAGTTACTCAGACGGGACAGGGACTGAAGCTTTCTTT
CASSYSDGTGTEAFF
>TRBV7-9|-|TRBJ2-7|few
TGTGCCAGCGGGGAGATCAGGGGCAGGTACGAGCAGTACTTC
CASGEIRGRYEQYF
>TRBV28|TRBD1|TRBJ1-2|-
TGTGCCAGCAGTTCCGGTGGACAGGACCCCGGCTACACCTTC
CASSSGGQDPGYTF
>TRBV20-1|TRBD1|TRBJ1-1|-
TGCAGTGCTAGTTCCAGGACAGGGTTGAGGTACACTGAAGCTTTCTTT
CSASSRTGLRYTEAFF